Below, one T cell receptor beta chain is given with its context. Its antigen is unidentified. Germline V gene sequence: CDR1 SGHRS, CDR2 YFSETQ. CDR3 length: 18 amino acids. V shed 2 bases, J shed 0 bases, and the junction held 12 bases outside the gene matches. This sample was included in a study of cytomegalovirus exposure and HLA in healthy donors. Study-wide findings and caveats: A previous analysis found most TCR beta V segments productive roughly 90% or roughly 30% of the time.

PCR employed 60 Vbeta and 13 Jbeta primers. The method was immunoSEQ multiplex PCR; TCRdb's version includes in-frame clones alone and lacks a portion of them. The sample's table shows roughly 78,000 clones. V gene TRBV5-1 combines with J gene TRBJ1-1; 8 bases map to TRBD1. The receptor's source is a boy aged 5-17 years in good health and CMV-seronegative. Sequenced sample: PBMCs. The CDR3 spells CASSLGRGQGAMNTEAFF. The CDR3 DNA reads as TGCGCCAGCAGCTTAGGGAGGGGGCAGGGGGCGATGAACACTGAAGCTTTCTTT.